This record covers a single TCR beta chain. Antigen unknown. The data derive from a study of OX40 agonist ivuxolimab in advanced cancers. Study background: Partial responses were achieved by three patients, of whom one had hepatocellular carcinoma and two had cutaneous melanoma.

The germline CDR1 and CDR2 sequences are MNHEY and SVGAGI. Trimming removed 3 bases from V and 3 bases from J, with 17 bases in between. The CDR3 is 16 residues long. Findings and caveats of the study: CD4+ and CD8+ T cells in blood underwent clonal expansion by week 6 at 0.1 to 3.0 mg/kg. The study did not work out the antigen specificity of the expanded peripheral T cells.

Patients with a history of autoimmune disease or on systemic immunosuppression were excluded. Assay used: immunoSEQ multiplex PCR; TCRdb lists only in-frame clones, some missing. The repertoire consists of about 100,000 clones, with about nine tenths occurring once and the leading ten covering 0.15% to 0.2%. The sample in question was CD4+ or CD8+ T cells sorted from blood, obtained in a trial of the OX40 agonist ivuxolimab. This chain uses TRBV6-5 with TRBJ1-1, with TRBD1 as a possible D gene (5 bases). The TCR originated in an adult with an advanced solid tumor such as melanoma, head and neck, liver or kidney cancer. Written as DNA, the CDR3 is TGTGCCAGCAGTTATTACGGGGGGAAGGGAGACACTGAAGCTTTCTTT. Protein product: CASSYYGGKGDTEAFF.